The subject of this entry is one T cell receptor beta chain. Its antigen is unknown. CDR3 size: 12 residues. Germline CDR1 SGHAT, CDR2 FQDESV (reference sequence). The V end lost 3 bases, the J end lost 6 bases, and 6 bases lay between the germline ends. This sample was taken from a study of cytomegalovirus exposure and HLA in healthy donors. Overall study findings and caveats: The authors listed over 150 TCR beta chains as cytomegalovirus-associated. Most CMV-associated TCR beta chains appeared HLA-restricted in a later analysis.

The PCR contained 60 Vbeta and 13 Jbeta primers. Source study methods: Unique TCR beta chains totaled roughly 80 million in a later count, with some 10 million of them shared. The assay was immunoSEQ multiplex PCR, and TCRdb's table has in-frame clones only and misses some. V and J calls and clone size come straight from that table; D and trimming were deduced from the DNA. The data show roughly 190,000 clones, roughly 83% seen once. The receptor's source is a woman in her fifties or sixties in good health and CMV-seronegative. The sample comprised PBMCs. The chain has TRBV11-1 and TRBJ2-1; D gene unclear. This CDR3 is CASSFQSNEQFF. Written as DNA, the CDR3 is TGTGCCAGCAGCTTTCAGTCCAATGAGCAGTTCTTC.